This TCR beta chain stems from a study of T cells in Graves' hyperthyroidism and ophthalmopathy. Overall study results and limits: Most expanded thyroid clonotypes above 0.001 recurred in blood. Patients with ophthalmopathy were separated from those with stable hyperthyroidism by a 13 V-J model.

The investigators amplified TCR beta CDR3 regions from RNA transcripts. TCR CDR3 regions were first amplified by RT-PCR with HTBI primers. TCRdb fed the multiplex PCR reads into MiXCR, producing one record per CDR3 protein. The table lists roughly 580,000 distinct CDR3 sequences, about 43% of them singletons. This clonotype has ten or more counts. What it recognizes is unknown. CDR3 length: 15 residues. J was trimmed by 1 base and V by 1 base; bases with no gene match: 4. Germline V lookup: CDR1 LNHNV, CDR2 YYDKDF (reference sequence). The clonotype comes from a woman under 30 with Graves' hyperthyroidism. The sequenced sample was peripheral blood or thyroid tissue (not recorded which). The J gene is TRBJ2-7, the V gene TRBV15; 7 bases line up with TRBD1. DNA for the CDR3: TGTGCCACCAGCAGAGGTGCAGGGGGTTCCTACGAGCAGTACTTC. Protein product: CATSRGAGGSYEQYF.